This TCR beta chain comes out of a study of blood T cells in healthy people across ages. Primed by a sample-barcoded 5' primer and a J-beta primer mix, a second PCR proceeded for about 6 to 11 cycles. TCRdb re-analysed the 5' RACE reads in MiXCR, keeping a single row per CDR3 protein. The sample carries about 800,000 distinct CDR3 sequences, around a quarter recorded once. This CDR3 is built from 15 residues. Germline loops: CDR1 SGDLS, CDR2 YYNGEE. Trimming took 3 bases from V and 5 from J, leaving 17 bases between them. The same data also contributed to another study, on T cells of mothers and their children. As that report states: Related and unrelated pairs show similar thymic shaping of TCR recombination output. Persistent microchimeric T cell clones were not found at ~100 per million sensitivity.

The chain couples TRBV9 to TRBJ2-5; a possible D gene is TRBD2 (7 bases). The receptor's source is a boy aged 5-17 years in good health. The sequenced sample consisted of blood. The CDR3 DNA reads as TGTGCCAGCAGCGCCGACGGGGGGCCGGGGGAGACCCAGTACTTC. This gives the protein CASSADGGPGETQYF.